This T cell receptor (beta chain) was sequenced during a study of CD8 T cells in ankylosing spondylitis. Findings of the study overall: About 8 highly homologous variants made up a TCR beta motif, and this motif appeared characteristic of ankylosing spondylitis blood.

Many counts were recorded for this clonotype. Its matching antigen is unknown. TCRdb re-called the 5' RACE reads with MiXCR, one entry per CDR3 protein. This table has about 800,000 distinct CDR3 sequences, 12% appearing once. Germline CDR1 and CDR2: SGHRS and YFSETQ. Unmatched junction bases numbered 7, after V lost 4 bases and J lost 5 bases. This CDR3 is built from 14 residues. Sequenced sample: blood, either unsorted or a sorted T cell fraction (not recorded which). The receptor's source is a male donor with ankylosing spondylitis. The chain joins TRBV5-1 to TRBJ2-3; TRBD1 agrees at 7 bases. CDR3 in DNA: TGCGCCAGCAGCCCAGGGGGTTTACAAGATACGCAGTATTTT. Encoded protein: CASSPGGLQDTQYF.